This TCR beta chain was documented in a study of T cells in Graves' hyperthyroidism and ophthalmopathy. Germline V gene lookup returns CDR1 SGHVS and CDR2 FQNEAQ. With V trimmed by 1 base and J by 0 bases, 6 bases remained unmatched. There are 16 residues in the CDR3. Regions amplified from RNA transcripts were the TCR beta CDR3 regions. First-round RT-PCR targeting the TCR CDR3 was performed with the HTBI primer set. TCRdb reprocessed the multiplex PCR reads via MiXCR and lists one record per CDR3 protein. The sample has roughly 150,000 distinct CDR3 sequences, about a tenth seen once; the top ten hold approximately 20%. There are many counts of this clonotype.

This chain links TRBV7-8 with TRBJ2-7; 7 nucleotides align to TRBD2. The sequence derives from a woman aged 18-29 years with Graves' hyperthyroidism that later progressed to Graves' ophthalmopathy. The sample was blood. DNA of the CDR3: TGTGCCAGCAGCTTAGGTTCGGGAGGCCTCTCCTACGAGCAGTACTTC. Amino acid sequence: CASSLGSGGLSYEQYF.